This T cell receptor (beta chain) comes out of a study of T cells after yellow fever vaccination. Study-wide background: Some fractions had low cell numbers, and these were prepared with SMART-Seq v4 Ultra Low Input. Whole-study results and caveats: Though weaker, the secondary response peaked faster, on day 5 versus 15.

In the case of this clonotype: The target antigen is unknown.

Germline V gene lookup returns CDR1 SGHVS and CDR2 FNYEAQ. V was clipped by 4 bases and J by 5 bases; unmatched bases: 12. CDR3 length equals 16 residues. Making TCR cDNA involved 5'RACE template switching, which added UMIs and a universal primer site. A single record per CDR3 protein comes from TCRdb applying MiXCR to the 5' RACE reads. There are a few hundred thousand distinct CDR3 sequences in the sample; about 6.2% occur only once, and approximately 16% lies in the top ten. Here the sequenced sample was PBMCs, taken 5 days after the yellow fever booster vaccination. The rearrangement joins TRBV7-6 to TRBJ2-5; TRBD2 agrees at 8 bases. The clonotype comes from a man in his thirties or forties who received the YFV17D yellow fever vaccine. The DNA for the CDR3 is TGTGCCAGCAGCTCCACCGGGGGGGGTGGGCCCGAGACCCAGTACTTC. Protein: CASSSTGGGGPETQYF.